The 30 T cell receptor beta chains given below trace back to one sample, sequenced in a study of T cells in Graves' hyperthyroidism and ophthalmopathy. Amplification of TCR beta CDR3 regions was performed using RNA transcripts as template. TCR CDR3 underwent first-round RT-PCR with the HTBI primer set. From the multiplex PCR reads, TCRdb called clonotypes with MiXCR, one entry per CDR3 protein. The repertoire includes 500,000 to 650,000 distinct CDR3 sequences, less than 20% of them detected once, and about 45% sits in the top ten. Sequenced: blood. The receptors derive from a middle-aged man with Graves' ophthalmopathy.

This clonotype has a count of ten or more. This chain uses TRBV11-2 with TRBJ2-3; D is possibly TRBD2 (6 bases). The CDR3 length is 15 residues. Trimming pared 6 bases from V and 6 bases from J, leaving 19 bases between. Germline V gives CDR1 SGHAT, CDR2 FQNNGV. The CDR3 here is CASRGDWSEADTQYF. The CDR3 coding sequence is TGTGCCAGCAGGGGGGACTGGTCCGAAGCCGATACGCAGTATTTT. The full variable domain, its missing parts supplied by reference TRBV11-2 and TRBJ2-3, is EAGVAQSPRYKIIEKRQSVAFWCNPISGHATLYWYQQILGQGPKLLIQFQNNGVVDDSQLPKDRFSAERLKGVDSTLKIQPAKLEDSAVYLCASRGDWSEADTQYFGPGTRLTVL.

This clonotype was found many times. The V and J genes are TRBV2 and TRBJ1-4, with D possibly matching TRBD1 (6 bases). This CDR3 comprises 16 residues. Germline V gene sequence: CDR1 SNHLY, CDR2 FYNNEI. Trimming took 4 bases from V and 5 from J, leaving 17 bases between them. CDR3 amino acids: CASSAREGVKNEKLFF. In nucleotides, the CDR3 is TGTGCCAGCAGTGCCAGGGAGGGGGTGAAGAATGAAAAACTGTTTTTT.

The CDR3 bases are TGTGCCAGCAGCTTCAAACCGGGACTAGGACCCCTTTTGTCCTACGAGCAGTACTTC. It translates to CASSFKPGLGPLLSYEQYF. The rearrangement joins TRBV5-8 to TRBJ2-7, with 8 bases aligning to TRBD2. CDR1 is SGHTS, CDR2 YDEGEE, per germline. The trim removed 2 bases at V and 1 base at J, leaving 17 bases unmatched. This CDR3 has 19 amino acids.

The CDR3 region has the DNA TGTGCCAGCAGCCAGGATGATAAGGCCTGGAACACTGAAGCTTTCTTT. It is translated as CASSQDDKAWNTEAFF. This chain links TRBV4-2 with TRBJ1-1, with D unclear. V was trimmed by 3 bases and J by 1 base, leaving 15 bases between them. CDR1 and CDR2 (germline): LGHNA, YNFKEQ. CDR3 length: 16 amino acids.

The V and J genes are TRBV7-2 and TRBJ2-3; D perhaps matches TRBD1 (5 bases). Germline V gene lookup returns CDR1 SGHTA and CDR2 FQGNSA. CDR3 size: 12 residues. Trimming stripped 8 bases from V and 2 bases from J, with 8 bases between. CDR3 nucleotides: TGTGCCAGCGGGGCTTACACAGATACGCAGTATTTT. Translation gives CASGAYTDTQYF.

The table lists this clonotype with many counts. The V call is TRBV7-6, the J call TRBJ2-5; D is possibly TRBD2 (7 bases). This CDR3 comprises 18 residues. Trimming removed 1 base at V and 5 bases at J, with 23 bases between. The germline gives CDR1 SGHVS, CDR2 FNYEAQ. DNA of the CDR3: TGTGCCAGCAGCTTAGAAGGGGGGGTGCTGGCCGTTGCCGAGACCCAGTACTTC. This translates into CASSLEGGVLAVAETQYF. Complete variable domain (other parts from reference TRBV7-6 and TRBJ2-5): GAGVSQSPRYKVTKRGQDVALRCDPISGHVSLYWYRQALGQGPEFLTYFNYEAQQDKSGLPNDRFSAERPEGSISTLTIQRTEQRDSAMYRCASSLEGGVLAVAETQYFGPGTRLLVL.

This clonotype turned up a few times. The V and J genes are TRBV5-1 and TRBJ2-5, with a weak D call TRBD2 (6 bases). This CDR3 has 15 residues. The V end was cut by 0 bases, the J end by 3 bases, with 12 bases between. Germline assignment: CDR1 SGHRS and CDR2 YFSETQ. The CDR3 nucleotides are TGCGCCAGCAGCTTGGAGGGCAGGGAGGAAGAGACCCAGTACTTC. Translating gives CASSLEGREEETQYF. Using reference TRBV5-1 and TRBJ2-5 for the parts outside the CDR3, the full variable domain is KAGVTQTPRYLIKTRGQQVTLSCSPISGHRSVSWYQQTPGQGLQFLFEYFSETQRNKGNFPGRFSGRQFSNSRSEMNVSTLELGDSALYLCASSLEGREEETQYFGPGTRLLVL.

The sample holds many counts of this clonotype. The genes are TRBV2 and TRBJ2-2, with D unclear. Trimming removed 2 bases from V and 0 bases from J, with 4 bases in between. The germline V gene has CDR1 SNHLY and CDR2 FYNNEI. The CDR3 is made up of 14 amino acids. CDR3 nucleotide sequence: TGTGCCAGCAGTGAATTTCCGAACACCGGGGAGCTGTTTTTT. It is translated as CASSEFPNTGELFF.

Only a few counts were recorded for this clonotype. CDR3 coding DNA: TGTGCCAGCAGCGGGGCAGCCCCCTACGAGCAGTACTTC. It specifies CASSGAAPYEQYF. The rearrangement joins TRBV11-2 to TRBJ2-7; perhaps TRBD1 as D (5 bases). The V end lost 5 bases, the J end lost 2 bases, and 10 bases lay between the germline ends. The CDR3 is 13 amino acids. In germline, CDR1 is SGHAT, CDR2 FQNNGV.

CDR3 DNA: TGTGCCAGCAGCCCCACCTGGGGCAAATCCTACGAGCAGTACTTC. It specifies CASSPTWGKSYEQYF. The chain links TRBV3-1 to TRBJ2-7; D is perhaps TRBD1 (5 bases). Germline lookup yields CDR1 LGHDT and CDR2 YNNKEL (reference sequence). CDR3 size: 15 residues. V gave up 4 bases and J gave up 1 base, with 14 bases separating them.

At least ten counts were recorded for this clonotype. The chain joins TRBV7-3 to TRBJ2-1; 10 bases are a match to TRBD1. Trimming at V came to 5 bases and at J to 5 bases, leaving 6 bases not matched to a gene. The CDR3 is 15 residues long. Germline loops: CDR1 SGHTA, CDR2 FQGTGA. In nucleotides, the CDR3 is TGTGCCAGCAGCCGGAACGGACAGGGGGACAATGAGCAGTTCTTC. It codes for CASSRNGQGDNEQFF.

This clonotype was seen more than once but under ten times. The chain joins TRBV18 to TRBJ2-7; unclear D gene. Germline V gives CDR1 KGHSH, CDR2 LQKENI. The CDR3 has 14 residues. Trimming removed 2 bases from V and 5 bases from J, with 13 bases in between. In nucleotides, the CDR3 is TGTGCCAGCTCACCAAGCCCTGCAGGTAACGAGCAGTACTTC. Translating it yields CASSPSPAGNEQYF.

The chain combines TRBV9 with TRBJ2-1; 11 bases align to TRBD1. The germline CDR1 and CDR2 sequences are SGDLS and YYNGEE. Trimming removed 4 bases from V and 7 bases from J; junction bases left unmatched: 7. CDR3 size: 15 residues. The CDR3, as DNA: TGTGCCAGCAGCCTCGGGACAGGGGGTAGTAATGAGCAGTTCTTC. Translated, it gives CASSLGTGGSNEQFF.

This clonotype was counted only a few times. The chain combines TRBV7-9 with TRBJ1-1; 8 nucleotides line up with TRBD1. J was trimmed by 3 bases and V by 5 bases; bases with no gene match: 8. CDR1 SEHNR and CDR2 FQNEAQ come from the germline V gene (reference sequence). CDR3 length equals 15 residues. The CDR3 sequence: CASSPNTGGHTEAFF. In nucleotides, the CDR3 is TGTGCCAGCAGCCCGAACACAGGGGGACACACTGAAGCTTTCTTT.

The V gene is TRBV2, the J gene TRBJ2-1; D not certain. This CDR3 is 18 amino acids long. Germline CDR1 reads SNHLY; CDR2 reads FYNNEI. Trimming pared 6 bases from V and 4 bases from J, leaving 25 bases between. As DNA, the CDR3 is TGTGCCAGCAGCGTAGCCCCATACTCTACCAGCATTTACAATGAGCAGTTCTTC. It is translated as CASSVAPYSTSIYNEQFF.

About this clonotype: Likely a read error: the CDR3 ends without its conserved phenylalanine or tryptophan. The chain couples TRBV12-3 or TRBV12-4 to TRBJ1-2; a weak D match, TRBD1 (5 bases). The CDR3 loop spans 15 amino acids. V gave up 1 base and J gave up 5 bases, with 14 bases separating them. The CDR3 is CASSLDRGAQYGYTS. The CDR3 coding sequence is TGTGCCAGCAGTTTAGACCGAGGGGCGCAATATGGCTACACCTCC.

This clonotype was detected a few times. The chain has TRBV7-9 and TRBJ2-1; perhaps TRBD1 as D (5 bases). This CDR3 region has 13 residues. V lost 4 bases and J lost 7, with 11 bases in between. Germline CDR1 SEHNR, CDR2 FQNEAQ (reference sequence). As DNA, the CDR3 is TGTGCCAGCAGCTCTCGATACAGGAATGAGCAGTTCTTC. It yields the protein CASSSRYRNEQFF.

This clonotype was seen repeatedly, ten times or more. The junction departs from the called germline gene at one end, perhaps through a read error. V and J are TRBV20-1 and TRBJ2-1; 10 bases line up with TRBD1. CDR1 is DFQATT and CDR2 is SNEGSKA in the germline V gene (reference sequence). The CDR3 runs to 15 residues. In DNA form, the CDR3 reads TGCAGTGCTCCCCCGACAGGGGGCTCCCACAATGAGCAGTTCTTC. Translation gives CSAPPTGGSHNEQFF.

This rearrangement joins TRBV7-2 to TRBJ2-1; perhaps D is TRBD1 or TRBD2 (5 bases each). The CDR3 runs to 15 residues. From germline, CDR1 is SGHTA and CDR2 FQGNSA. V lost 0 bases, J lost 2 bases, and 8 bases lay in between. The DNA of the CDR3 is TGTGCCAGCAGCTTAGCACGGGGACCCTACAATGAGCAGTTCTTC. Translated, it gives CASSLARGPYNEQFF.

CDR3 DNA: TGCAGTGCTCCCAGGCCGTGGACTAGCACCTACAATGAGCAGTTCTTC. Protein sequence: CSAPRPWTSTYNEQFF. The chain carries TRBV20-1 and TRBJ2-1, with 8 bases that match TRBD2. V trimming: 5 bases; J trimming: 2 bases; junction bases outside the gene matches: 11. Germline CDR1 DFQATT, CDR2 SNEGSKA (reference sequence). The CDR3 is made up of 16 amino acids.

This clonotype was seen more than once but under ten times. This rearrangement joins TRBV7-3 to TRBJ2-1; 7 bases are shared with TRBD2. J lost 2 bases, V lost 6 bases, and 7 bases had no gene match. Germline V gene sequence: CDR1 SGHTA, CDR2 FQGTGA. This CDR3 contains 15 residues. CDR3 in amino acids: CASRASGGPYNEQFF. The CDR3 nucleotides read TGTGCCAGCAGAGCTAGCGGAGGGCCCTACAATGAGCAGTTCTTC.

The table lists this clonotype with a few counts. The chain links TRBV7-2 to TRBJ2-7, with TRBD2 matching over 13 bases. The CDR3 length is 15 residues. The V and J ends lost 5 bases and 7 bases, in that order; junction bases with no gene match: 8. Germline V gene lookup returns CDR1 SGHTA and CDR2 FQGNSA. The CDR3 region has the DNA TGTGCCAGCAGCCCTCGGACTAGCGGGGGTTTGGAGCAGTACTTC. Its translation: CASSPRTSGGLEQYF.

In its sample, this clonotype was seen a few times. The rearrangement joins TRBV20-1 to TRBJ2-5; 11 bases map to TRBD2. CDR3 length equals 14 residues. Per the germline V gene, CDR1 is DFQATT and CDR2 is SNEGSKA (reference sequence). V trimming: 5 bases; J trimming: 5 bases; junction bases outside the gene matches: 7. The CDR3 region is CSAGTSGRFETQYF. The CDR3 DNA is TGCAGTGCTGGAACTAGCGGGAGATTTGAGACCCAGTACTTC.

This clonotype showed up many times. This sequence joins TRBV12-3 or TRBV12-4 and TRBJ2-3, with a possible D match to TRBD1 (5 bases). CDR3 length: 14 amino acids. The V end lost 1 base, the J end lost 2 bases, and 7 bases lay between the germline ends. CDR3 protein: CASSLGGHTDTQYF. DNA of the CDR3: TGTGCCAGCAGTTTAGGGGGCCACACAGATACGCAGTATTTT.

This clonotype has ten or more counts. This chain links TRBV7-3 with TRBJ2-3; TRBD2 matches at 9 bases. The germline V gene has CDR1 SGHTA and CDR2 FQGTGA. The CDR3 sequence is 19 residues long. After removal of 5 bases from V and 5 bases from J, the junction contained 20 bases not matched to a gene. Here the CDR3 DNA reads TGTGCCAGCAGCCCCAGGATGAGCGGGGGGCACGGGGGAGTAGATACGCAGTATTTT. Its protein product is CASSPRMSGGHGGVDTQYF.

For this clonotype: Since no conserved phenylalanine or tryptophan closes the CDR3, a read error is the likely cause. The J gene is TRBJ2-6, the V gene TRBV15; 10 bases agree with TRBD1. Germline lookup yields CDR1 LNHNV and CDR2 YYDKDF (reference sequence). The CDR3 is 17 amino acids. The V segment lost 1 base and the J segment 0 bases; nucleotides outside the gene matches: 0. Here the CDR3 DNA reads TGTGCCACCAGCAGAGGGACAGGGGGCTCTGGGGCCAACGTCCTGACTCTC. Translation gives CATSRGTGGSGANVLTL.

This clonotype has ten or more counts. In DNA form, the CDR3 reads TGTGCCAGCAGCCAAGGAGTACCGGGGGCCATGAACACCGGGGAGCTGTTTTTT. Amino acid sequence: CASSQGVPGAMNTGELFF. The gene calls are TRBV3-1 and TRBJ2-2; possibly TRBD1 or TRBD2 for D (6 bases each). This CDR3 is built from 18 residues. CDR1 and CDR2 (germline): LGHDT, YNNKEL (reference sequence). Trimming took off 1 base at V and 1 base at J, with 16 bases between the two ends.

J is TRBJ2-5 and V is TRBV5-1, with D possibly being TRBD2 (7 bases). CDR3 size: 15 residues. The ends were cut back, 0 bases at V and 4 bases at J, with 13 bases in the middle. The V gene's germline CDR1 is SGHRS and CDR2 YFSETQ. CDR3 in amino acids: CASSLAWGGRETQYF. The CDR3 nucleotides read TGCGCCAGCAGCTTGGCCTGGGGGGGCCGAGAGACCCAGTACTTC.

This chain connects TRBV5-1 to TRBJ2-5; D gene ambiguous. The CDR3 runs to 14 residues. CDR1 SGHRS and CDR2 YFSETQ come from the germline V gene. The germline V and J ends were trimmed by 7 bases and 5 bases, with 18 bases remaining between them. DNA for the CDR3: TGCGCCAGCGGGGTCGCCTCAATTGACGAGACCCAGTACTTC. Protein sequence: CASGVASIDETQYF.

This clonotype has only a few counts. The chain is built from TRBV9 and TRBJ2-5; D is tentatively TRBD1 or TRBD2 (6 bases each). Germline lookup yields CDR1 SGDLS and CDR2 YYNGEE. Deletions cut 4 bases from V and 2 bases from J, with 15 bases between. The CDR3 runs 15 residues. The CDR3 nucleotides read TGTGCCAGCAGCCAGAGGAGGGGGGTTCAAGAGACCCAGTACTTC. This gives the protein CASSQRRGVQETQYF.